This TCR beta chain was documented in a study of T cell changes during pregnancy in multiple sclerosis. There are 13 residues in the CDR3. CDR1 and CDR2 from the germline V gene are SGHRS and YFSETQ. Trimming left V 3 bases short and J 0 bases short, with 6 bases between. The table came from immunoSEQ multiplex PCR; TCRdb's copy has only in-frame clones and leaves some out. This sample has about 40,000 clones; roughly 85% occur once, and the top ten carry 1.2%. The starting material was CD4+ T cells from peripheral blood mononuclear cells, obtained before pregnancy. The source is a female donor with multiple sclerosis, enrolled in a pregnancy study. The chain links TRBV5-1 to TRBJ2-5; D not resolved. CDR3 DNA: TGCGCCAGCAGCTCCGGGTACCAAGAGACCCAGTACTTC. Translation: CASSSGYQETQYF.